This TCR beta chain was identified during a study of blood T cell repertoires in COVID-19. This CDR3 has 12 residues. In the authors' workflow: Amplification of reference gene primers provided the estimated nucleated cell counts. Profiling relied on immunoSEQ multiplex PCR, and the TCRdb table lists in-frame clones only, not all of them. V and J calls and clone size are as listed in that table; D and trimming were resolved from the DNA. This table has about 180,000 clones, more than 70% appearing once. The rearrangement links TRBV21-1 to TRBJ1-2; the table's D call, TRBD1, was not checked against the DNA. TRBV21-1 is shown as a pseudogene. The receptor's source is a woman aged 25-40 years who had recovered from COVID-19. Source material: PBMCs or T cells enriched from blood (not recorded which). In nucleotides, the CDR3 is TGTGCCAGCAGCAAAAGGGGCTGTGGCTACACCTTC. This codes for CASSKRGCGYTF.